This TCR beta chain came from a study of blood T cell repertoires in COVID-19. Study at large: Samples representing acute and convalescent COVID-19 were sourced from the United States, Italy and Spain.

Some clones are missing from TCRdb's copy, which holds only in-frame ones; the method was immunoSEQ multiplex PCR. This sample has a few hundred thousand clones; around 91% occur once, and the top ten carry 2.4%. Residents of approximately 25 US areas, aged roughly 18 to 89 years, made up the participants. Allocation to cohorts depended on clinical history reported by the participants. Two negative PCRs, clearance, or symptom resolution had been documented for recovered Cohort 3 donors. V lost 5 bases and J lost 5, with 10 bases in between. CDR1 is SGHAT, CDR2 FQNNGV, per germline. This CDR3 has 13 amino acids.

Sequences were obtained from PBMCs or T cells enriched from blood (not recorded which). The rearrangement links TRBV11-2 to TRBJ2-1, with TRBD2 as a possible D gene (6 bases). This TCR was recovered from a woman aged 18-29 years who had recovered from COVID-19. Here the CDR3 reads CASSPLADNEQFF. The CDR3, as DNA: TGTGCCAGCAGCCCGTTAGCGGACAATGAGCAGTTCTTC.